The sequence of this T cell receptor (beta chain) was determined in a study of shared clonotypes between healthy human individuals. The data were produced by immunoSEQ multiplex PCR, yet TCRdb's version contains in-frame clones alone and is incomplete. The sample has under 650,000 clones, about 95% seen once. Comment on this clone: Its antigen is not known.

Findings of the study overall: Sharing across four donors was highest in naive CD4 (around 5%) and lowest in memory CD8 (roughly 0.4%).

Germline-derived CDR1 and CDR2 are MNHNY and SVGAGI (reference sequence). Germline trimming cut 0 bases from V and 2 bases from J; bases unmatched to any gene: 5. CDR3 size: 16 residues. The receptor was isolated from a woman younger than 45 in good health. This chain links TRBV6-6 with TRBJ2-5; 8 positions agree with TRBD2. The source material was naive CD4+ T cells sorted from blood. Specified subset: CD45RA+ positively selected. This CDR3 is CASSYSVAGGQETQYF. CDR3 DNA: TGTGCCAGCAGTTACTCAGTGGCGGGAGGTCAAGAGACCCAGTACTTC.